A single sample gave rise to the 25 T cell receptor beta chains below, sequenced in a study of shared T cell receptors in the human thymus. Produced via immunoSEQ multiplex PCR; TCRdb's table is partial and in-frame only. The data contain 700,000 or so clones, 75% to 90% of them singletons. The sample was also linked to a second study, of human thymus T cells.

The sequenced sample was thymocytes. The source is a girl in the first two years of life with a congenital heart defect.

CDR3 amino acids: CASSGATSGGDNTDTQYF. DNA for the CDR3: TGTGCCAGCAGCGGCGCGACTAGCGGGGGGGACAACACAGATACGCAGTATTTT. The chain joins TRBV5-4 to TRBJ2-3, with 14 bases identical to TRBD2. CDR3 length equals 18 residues. V gave up 4 bases and J gave up 2 bases; unmatched junction bases: 9. Germline V gene data show CDR1 as SGHNT and CDR2 as YYREEE (reference sequence).

V and J are TRBV5-1 and TRBJ2-7; maybe TRBD2 (5 bases). With 4 bases removed from V and 12 bases from J, the gap between germline ends came to 20 bases. This CDR3 spans 13 amino acids. Germline V lookup: CDR1 SGHRS, CDR2 YFSETQ. CDR3 nucleotides: TGCGCCAGCAGCCTGAACACCGGAGGCTCCGCGTACTTC. Protein sequence: CASSLNTGGSAYF.

The V and J genes are TRBV5-6 and TRBJ1-5; no definite D call. The germline CDR1 and CDR2 sequences are SGHDT and YYEEEE. The V gene lost 4 bases and the J gene lost 0 bases, with 17 bases spanning the gap. This CDR3 is built from 17 residues. The CDR3 sequence: CASSIRGPGVSNQPQHF. In DNA, the CDR3 is TGTGCCAGCAGCATACGAGGCCCCGGGGTTAGCAATCAGCCCCAGCATTTT.

The rearrangement uses TRBV29-1 and TRBJ2-5; 8 bases agree with TRBD2. J lost 5 bases, V lost 4 bases, and 6 bases had no gene match. CDR3 length equals 13 residues. Germline V gene lookup returns CDR1 SQVTM and CDR2 ANQGSEA. CDR3 sequence reads: CSVGLPGGETQYF. The DNA for the CDR3 is TGCAGCGTTGGTCTCCCGGGAGGGGAGACCCAGTACTTC. The whole variable domain, filled in from reference TRBV29-1 and TRBJ2-5, reads SAVISQKPSRDICQRGTSLTIQCQVDSQVTMMFWYRQQPGQSLTLIATANQGSEATYESGFVIDKFPISRPNLTFSTLTVSNMSPEDSSIYLCSVGLPGGETQYFGPGTRLLVL.

The chain links TRBV6-4 to TRBJ1-2; 11 bases line up with TRBD1. The CDR3 spans 14 residues. CDR1 and CDR2 from the germline V gene are MRHNA and SNTAGT. V was clipped by 5 bases and J by 3 bases; unmatched bases: 2. DNA of the CDR3: TGTGCCAGCAGTCGGACAGGGGGCGACTATGGCTACACCTTC. Residues: CASSRTGGDYGYTF.

The chain links TRBV4-1 to TRBJ1-2; TRBD1 aligns across 7 bases. Germline V gene sequence: CDR1 MGHRA, CDR2 YSYEKL. CDR3 size: 16 residues. V lost 0 bases and J lost 4; bases outside the gene matches: 8. For the CDR3, the DNA is TGCGCCAGCAGCCAAGAAAGAAGGGGACAGATCTATGGCTACACCTTC. Translated: CASSQERRGQIYGYTF.

The chain uses TRBV6-4 and TRBJ1-6; the match to TRBD1 covers 8 bases. This CDR3 comprises 13 residues. Trimming at V came to 8 bases and at J to 7 bases, leaving 4 bases not matched to a gene. In germline, CDR1 is MRHNA, CDR2 SNTAGT. DNA for the CDR3: TGTGCCAGCGGCCACAGGGGGAATTCACCCCTCCACTTT. Protein: CASGHRGNSPLHF.

V usage is TRBV5-1 and J usage is TRBJ2-5, with 9 bases identical to TRBD2. Germline loops: CDR1 SGHRS, CDR2 YFSETQ. The CDR3 covers 13 residues. V trimming: 5 bases; J trimming: 5 bases; junction bases outside the gene matches: 4. CDR3 loop: CASRRGGRETQYF. In DNA form, the CDR3 reads TGCGCCAGCAGGCGGGGGGGCCGTGAGACCCAGTACTTC.

The V and J genes are TRBV4-3 and TRBJ2-5, with D possibly being TRBD2 (5 bases). This CDR3 contains 15 residues. Trimming took 0 bases from V and 5 from J, leaving 13 bases between them. From germline, CDR1 is LGHNA and CDR2 YSLEER. The CDR3 protein is CASSQEGLSGETQYF. The CDR3, as DNA: TGCGCCAGCAGCCAAGAAGGATTATCGGGGGAGACCCAGTACTTC.

This clone was recorded only once. This chain connects TRBV25-1 to TRBJ1-5; D unclear. This CDR3 region has 15 residues. Germline V CDR1 and CDR2: MGHDK, SYGVNS. V gave up 1 base and J gave up 6 bases, with 13 bases separating them. Here the CDR3 DNA reads TGTGCCAGCAGTGAATCGGAGGGCATAACTCAGCCCCAGCATTTT. Its protein product is CASSESEGITQPQHF.

This chain connects TRBV14 to TRBJ2-3; 12 nucleotides line up with TRBD1. The CDR3 sequence is 18 residues long. The germline V gene has CDR1 SGHDN and CDR2 FVKESK. V lost 3 bases to trimming and J lost 5 bases; unmatched junction nucleotides: 12. CDR3 in amino acids: CASSHTSRDRGPGDTQYF. As DNA, the CDR3 is TGTGCCAGCAGCCACACAAGCCGGGACAGGGGGCCCGGAGATACGCAGTATTTT.

The sample holds one count of this clone. V is TRBV5-4 and J is TRBJ1-2, with D perhaps TRBD1 (5 bases). CDR3 length: 15 amino acids. CDR1 is SGHNT, CDR2 YYREEE, per germline (reference sequence). With 1 base removed from V and 2 bases from J, the gap between germline ends came to 12 bases. The CDR3, as DNA: TGTGCCAGCAGCTTGCACAGTGGGGGGAACTATGGCTACACCTTC. It codes for CASSLHSGGNYGYTF.

This chain connects TRBV2 to TRBJ1-2; 8 positions match TRBD1. CDR3 size: 15 residues. Germline loops: CDR1 SNHLY, CDR2 FYNNEI. J lost 4 bases, V lost 5 bases, and 9 bases had no gene match. CDR3 protein: CASSPTDRVFYGYTF. In DNA form, the CDR3 reads TGTGCCAGCAGTCCAACGGACAGGGTCTTCTATGGCTACACCTTC.

CDR3 sequence (DNA): TGTGCCAGCAGCTTCCAACAGGGGGGTACAGAGCAGTACTTC. This encodes CASSFQQGGTEQYF. This rearrangement joins TRBV5-4 to TRBJ2-5, with 8 bases identical to TRBD1. The CDR3 loop spans 14 amino acids. Trimming removed 2 bases from V and 11 bases from J; junction bases left unmatched: 11. Germline CDR1 reads SGHNT; CDR2 reads YYREEE (reference sequence).

The V and J genes are TRBV6-5 and TRBJ1-2; no clear D gene. This CDR3 is 13 amino acids long. The germline CDR1 and CDR2 sequences are MNHEY and SVGAGI. Trimming pared 7 bases from V and 1 base from J, leaving 10 bases between. The CDR3 coding sequence is TGTGCCAGCATCGGTTCCTTTAACTATGGCTACACCTTC. This sequence encodes CASIGSFNYGYTF.

The V gene is TRBV27, the J gene TRBJ2-5; TRBD2 agrees at 10 bases. J lost 5 bases, V lost 0 bases, and 6 bases had no gene match. CDR3 length equals 16 residues. Germline V CDR1 and CDR2: MNHEY, SMNVEV (reference sequence). CDR3 sequence reads: CASSLSSGGADETQYF. For the CDR3, the DNA is TGTGCCAGCAGTTTATCGAGCGGGGGGGCGGATGAGACCCAGTACTTC.

This clone was counted between two and nine times. This chain links TRBV12-5 with TRBJ1-5; possibly TRBD1 for D (5 bases). V lost 0 bases, J lost 4 bases, and 7 bases lay in between. Germline V gene lookup returns CDR1 LGHNT and CDR2 FRNRAP. This CDR3 contains 14 residues. CDR3 DNA: TGTGCTAGTGGTTTGGTTAGGGGTAATCAGCCCCAGCATTTT. Amino acid sequence: CASGLVRGNQPQHF.

The chain is built from TRBV7-6 and TRBJ2-7; tentative D call: TRBD1 (6 bases). CDR1 and CDR2 (germline): SGHVS, FNYEAQ. The CDR3 runs to 14 residues. The V end was cut by 5 bases, the J end by 0 bases, with 11 bases between. CDR3 residues: CASSPGTYSYEQYF. In DNA, the CDR3 is TGTGCCAGCAGCCCAGGGACATACTCCTACGAGCAGTACTTC.

The chain carries TRBV30 and TRBJ1-4; a possible D gene is TRBD1 (5 bases). V lost 4 bases and J lost 3, with 9 bases in between. Germline values: CDR1 GTSNPN, CDR2 SVGIG (reference sequence). The CDR3 has 13 residues. CDR3 in DNA: TGTGCCTGGAACAGGCGCCCTAATGAAAAACTGTTTTTT. Its translation: CAWNRRPNEKLFF.

The chain carries TRBV9 and TRBJ2-7, with D perhaps matching TRBD2 (5 bases). The CDR3 is 15 residues long. Trimming took 1 base from V and 0 from J, leaving 11 bases between them. Looked up from germline, CDR1 is SGDLS and CDR2 is YYNGEE. CDR3 nucleotides: TGTGCCAGCAGCGTACGACCGGGATCCTCCTACGAGCAGTACTTC. Protein sequence: CASSVRPGSSYEQYF.

The sample holds one count of this clone. The J gene is TRBJ1-2, the V gene TRBV5-5; 8 bases match TRBD1. This CDR3 is built from 13 residues. Germline V lookup: CDR1 SGHKS, CDR2 YYEKEE (reference sequence). J was trimmed by 8 bases and V by 2 bases; bases with no gene match: 5. The CDR3 loop reads CASSFQGARGYTF. CDR3 DNA: TGTGCCAGCAGCTTCCAGGGGGCGCGGGGCTACACCTTC. The whole variable domain, filled in from reference TRBV5-5 and TRBJ1-2, reads DAGVTQSPTHLIKTRGQQVTLRCSPISGHKSVSWYQQVLGQGPQFIFQYYEKEERGRGNFPDRFSARQFPNYSSELNVNALLLGDSALYLCASSFQGARGYTFGSGTRLTVV.

This chain uses TRBV7-9 with TRBJ1-2; a weak D match, TRBD1 (6 bases). From germline, CDR1 is SEHNR and CDR2 FQNEAQ (reference sequence). The length of the CDR3 is 14 residues. Trimming stripped 1 base from V and 5 bases from J, with 11 bases between. The DNA for the CDR3 is TGTGCCAGCAGCTTAGTCACAGGGATATATGGCTACACCTTC. Translation gives CASSLVTGIYGYTF.

The V and J genes are TRBV28 and TRBJ2-7, with 10 positions matching TRBD2. V gave up 3 bases and J gave up 2 bases; unmatched junction bases: 7. The germline V gene encodes CDR1 MDHEN and CDR2 SYDVKM. The CDR3 is made up of 16 amino acids. In DNA form, the CDR3 reads TGTGCCAGCAGTTTCGGGGTCCTAGCGGGGGCCTACGAGCAGTACTTC. Translating gives CASSFGVLAGAYEQYF.

The rearrangement uses TRBV5-6 and TRBJ1-5, with TRBD1 matching over 8 bases. CDR3 length: 14 residues. Germline values: CDR1 SGHDT, CDR2 YYEEEE. V shed 5 bases and J 5 bases; nucleotides not matched to a gene: 6. CDR3 amino acids: CASSLQGGDQPQHF. Here the CDR3 DNA reads TGTGCCAGCAGTTTACAGGGGGGTGATCAGCCCCAGCATTTT.

This rearrangement joins TRBV5-4 to TRBJ2-3; 9 bases are shared with TRBD2. CDR1 is SGHNT, CDR2 YYREEE, per germline (reference sequence). With 4 bases clipped from V and 2 bases from J, the junction kept 17 bases outside the gene matches. The CDR3 is 19 amino acids. The CDR3 loop reads CASSLNERGAKNLTDTQYF. CDR3 nucleotide sequence: TGTGCCAGCAGCCTGAACGAGCGGGGGGCCAAGAATCTCACAGATACGCAGTATTTT.